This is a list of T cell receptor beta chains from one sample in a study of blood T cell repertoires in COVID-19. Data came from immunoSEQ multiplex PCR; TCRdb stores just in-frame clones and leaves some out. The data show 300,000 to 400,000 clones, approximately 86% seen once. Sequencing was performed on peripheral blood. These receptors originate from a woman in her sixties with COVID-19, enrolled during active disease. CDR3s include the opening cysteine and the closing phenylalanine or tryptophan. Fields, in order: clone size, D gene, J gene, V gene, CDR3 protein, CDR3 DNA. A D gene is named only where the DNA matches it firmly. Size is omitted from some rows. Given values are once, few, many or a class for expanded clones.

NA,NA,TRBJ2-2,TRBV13,CASSSGNTGELFF,TGTGCCAGCAGCTCGGGGAACACCGGGGAGCTGTTTTTT
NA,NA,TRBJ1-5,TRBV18,CASSPLADQPQHF,TGTGCCAGCTCACCACTGGCGGATCAGCCCCAGCATTTT
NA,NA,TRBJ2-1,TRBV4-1,CASSQPIRGHEQFF,TGCGCCAGCAGCCAACCGATCAGGGGTCATGAGCAGTTCTTC
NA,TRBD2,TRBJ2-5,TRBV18,CASSPPLGGQETQYF,TGTGCCAGCTCACCACCGTTGGGGGGGCAAGAGACCCAGTACTTC
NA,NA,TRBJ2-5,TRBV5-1,CASSLAGGDHQETQYF,TGCGCCAGCAGCTTGGCCGGCGGGGATCATCAAGAGACCCAGTACTTC
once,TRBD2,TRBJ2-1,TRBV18,CASSLAGGTSEQFF,TGTGCCAGCTCTCTAGCGGGGGGGACTTCTGAGCAGTTCTTC
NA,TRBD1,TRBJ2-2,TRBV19,CASSARGQLLRRGGELFF,TGTGCCAGTAGTGCTAGGGGACAGCTACTAAGACGTGGCGGGGAGCTGTTTTTT
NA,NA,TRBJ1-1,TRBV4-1,CASSQPRGGNTEAFF,TGCGCCAGCAGCCAACCTAGGGGGGGAAACACTGAAGCTTTCTTT
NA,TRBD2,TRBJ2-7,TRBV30,CACTQTSGVTYEQYF,TGTGCCTGCACCCAGACTAGCGGGGTTACCTACGAGCAGTACTTC
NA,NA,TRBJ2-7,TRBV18,CASSPPGTTGNEQYF,TGTGCCAGCTCACCACCGGGGACAACAGGGAACGAGCAGTACTTC
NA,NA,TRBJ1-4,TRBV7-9,CASSLNVGEDEKLFF,TGTGCCAGCAGCTTAAACGTGGGAGAAGATGAAAAACTGTTTTTT
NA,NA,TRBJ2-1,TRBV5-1,CASGQGSTSSYNEQFF,TGCGCCAGCGGGCAGGGGAGTACGAGCTCCTACAATGAGCAGTTCTTC
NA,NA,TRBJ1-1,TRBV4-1,CASSQDSITEAFF,TGCGCCAGCAGCCAAGACTCTATTACTGAAGCTTTCTTT
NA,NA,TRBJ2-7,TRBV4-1,CASSQDRGTPYEQYF,TGCGCCAGCAGCCAAGATAGGGGGACCCCCTACGAGCAGTACTTC
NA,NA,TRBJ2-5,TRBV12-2,CASRLNPLAQGVGETQYF,TGTGCAAGTCGCTTAAACCCTCTGGCACAGGGGGTAGGAGAGACCCAGTACTTC
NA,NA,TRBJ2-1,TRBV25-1,CASSEGWVGEQFF,TGTGCCAGCAGTGAAGGTTGGGTGGGCGAGCAGTTCTTC
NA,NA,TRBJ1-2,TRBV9,CASSVADSGIANYGYTF,TGTGCCAGCAGCGTAGCCGACAGTGGGATAGCTAACTATGGCTACACCTTC
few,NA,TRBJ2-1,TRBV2,CASSSYSYNEQFF,TGTGCCAGCAGCTCGTACTCCTACAATGAGCAGTTCTTC
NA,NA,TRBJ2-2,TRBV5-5,CASSLAAGNTGELFF,TGTGCCAGCAGCTTGGCGGCAGGGAACACCGGGGAGCTGTTTTTT
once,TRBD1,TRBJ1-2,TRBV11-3,CASSSGQGAAYGYTF,TGTGCCAGCAGCTCGGGACAGGGGGCAGCCTATGGCTACACCTTC
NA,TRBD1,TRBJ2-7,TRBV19,CASSSGTGASYEQYF,TGTGCCAGTAGTTCCGGGACAGGGGCTTCCTACGAGCAGTACTTC
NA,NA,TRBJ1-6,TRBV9,CASSVGDNSPLHF,TGTGCCAGCAGCGTAGGAGATAATTCACCCCTCCACTTT